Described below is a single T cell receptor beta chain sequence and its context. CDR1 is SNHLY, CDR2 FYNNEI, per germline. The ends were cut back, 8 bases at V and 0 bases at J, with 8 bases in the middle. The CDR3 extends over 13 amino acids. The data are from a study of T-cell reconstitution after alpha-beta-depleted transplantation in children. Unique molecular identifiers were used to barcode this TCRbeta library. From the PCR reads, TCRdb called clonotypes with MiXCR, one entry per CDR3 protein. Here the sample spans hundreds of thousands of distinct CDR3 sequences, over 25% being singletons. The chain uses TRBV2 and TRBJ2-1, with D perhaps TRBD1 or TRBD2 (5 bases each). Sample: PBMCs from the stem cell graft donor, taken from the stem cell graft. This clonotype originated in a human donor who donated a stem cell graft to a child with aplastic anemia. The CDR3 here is CASGDHSYNEQFF. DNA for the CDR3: TGTGCCAGCGGGGACCACTCCTACAATGAGCAGTTCTTC.